What follows are 19 T cell receptor beta chains derived from one specimen sequenced in a study of T cell responses to AZD1222 COVID-19 vaccine. Sequenced by immunoSEQ multiplex PCR; TCRdb stores in-frame clones only, minus some. Counted here are about 150,000 clones, about 95% occurring once; the ten biggest clones make up roughly 1.3%. Sequences were derived from peripheral blood, sampled on day 0 of AZD1222 vaccination. These receptors originate from an adult in good health.

The chain combines TRBV7-8 with TRBJ1-1; 8 bases map to TRBD1. V was pared by 2 bases and J by 2 bases, with 7 bases of the junction left unmatched. Germline V CDR1 and CDR2: SGHVS, FQNEAQ. The CDR3 has 16 amino acids. The CDR3 coding sequence is TGTGCCAGCAGCTTAAATCCCGGACAGGGAAACACTGAAGCTTTCTTT. It encodes CASSLNPGQGNTEAFF.

The chain employs TRBV28 and TRBJ1-5; weak D call: TRBD1 (6 bases). The length of the CDR3 is 12 residues. Trimming left V 6 bases short and J 14 bases short, with 17 bases between. Per the germline V gene, CDR1 is MDHEN and CDR2 is SYDVKM. The CDR3, as DNA: TGTGCCAGCAGCCCTTCGACAGGCTGGGAGCATTTT. It yields the protein CASSPSTGWEHF.

This rearrangement joins TRBV14 to TRBJ1-1; no clear D. This CDR3 has 11 residues. Germline CDR1 is SGHDN and CDR2 is FVKESK. Trimming stripped 3 bases from V and 7 bases from J, with 6 bases between. This CDR3 reads CASSQHNEAFF. CDR3 nucleotides: TGTGCCAGCAGCCAGCATAATGAAGCTTTCTTT.

This chain uses TRBV10-3 with TRBJ2-1, with D possibly being TRBD2 (5 bases). With 11 bases removed from V and 7 bases from J, the gap between germline ends came to 21 bases. CDR1 is ENHRY and CDR2 is SYGVKD in the germline V gene. The CDR3 length is 14 residues. DNA for the CDR3: TGTGCCGCCCGCGCTGATACTAGTGGAAATGAGCAGTTCTTC. Encoded protein: CAARADTSGNEQFF.

The rearrangement links TRBV5-5 to TRBJ1-4; D is ambiguous. The CDR3 has 14 residues. The V end lost 0 bases, the J end lost 4 bases, and 7 bases lay between the germline ends. The germline CDR1 and CDR2 sequences are SGHKS and YYEKEE (reference sequence). The CDR3 nucleotides are TGTGCCAGCAGCTTGGGTCAGATTAATGAAAAACTGTTTTTT. Protein product: CASSLGQINEKLFF.

The V call is TRBV6-5, the J call TRBJ2-1; D is uncertain. There are 14 residues in the CDR3. V was shortened by 8 bases and J by 0 bases, with 11 bases between the two germline ends. The germline V gene encodes CDR1 MNHEY and CDR2 SVGAGI. The CDR3 protein is CASPQTSSYNEQFF. DNA for the CDR3: TGTGCCAGCCCTCAAACGAGCTCCTACAATGAGCAGTTCTTC.

The chain employs TRBV6-5 and TRBJ2-3; D could derive from TRBD1 or TRBD2 (6 bases each). Trimming stripped 0 bases from V and 3 bases from J, with 13 bases between. Germline V gene data show CDR1 as MNHEY and CDR2 as SVGAGI. The CDR3 length is 16 residues. Written as DNA, the CDR3 is TGTGCCAGCAGTTACTCAGGAGGGGGGTTAACAGATACGCAGTATTTT. Translated: CASSYSGGGLTDTQYF.

The count of this clone is one. V and J are TRBV20-1 and TRBJ2-3; 7 nucleotides agree with TRBD1. The CDR3 contains 17 residues. Germline-derived CDR1 and CDR2 are DFQATT and SNEGSKA (reference sequence). V was clipped by 3 bases and J by 6 bases; unmatched bases: 18. The CDR3 loop reads CSASPPGAQGPRDTQYF. In nucleotides, the CDR3 is TGCAGTGCTAGTCCTCCCGGCGCACAGGGGCCGCGGGATACGCAGTATTTT.

This chain connects TRBV7-3 to TRBJ1-6; the D gene is possibly TRBD1 (5 bases). Trimming pared 5 bases from V and 7 bases from J, leaving 15 bases between. The CDR3 runs to 15 residues. Germline V gives CDR1 SGHTA, CDR2 FQGTGA. Here the CDR3 reads CASSALEGWNSPLHF. In DNA form, the CDR3 reads TGTGCCAGCAGCGCACTTGAGGGGTGGAATTCACCCCTCCACTTT.

This chain uses TRBV7-2 with TRBJ2-1, with TRBD2 matching over 14 bases. The CDR3 contains 14 residues. J was trimmed by 7 bases and V by 8 bases; bases with no gene match: 4. The V gene's germline CDR1 is SGHTA and CDR2 FQGNSA. The CDR3 region has the DNA TGTGCCAGCGGACGGACTAGCGGGAGGAATGAGCAGTTCTTC. This encodes CASGRTSGRNEQFF.

CDR3 nucleotide sequence: TGTGCCAGCAGTGACGGGACTGTACGCTCCGAAGCTTTCTTT. Protein sequence: CASSDGTVRSEAFF. The rearrangement uses TRBV6-4 and TRBJ1-1; possible D gene TRBD1, 5 bases. There are 14 residues in the CDR3. Germline CDR1 is MRHNA and CDR2 is SNTAGT. V was cut by 2 bases and J by 8 bases, with 15 bases left in between.

A single count supports this clone. This chain connects TRBV4-2 to TRBJ2-3; D is uncertain. CDR1 and CDR2 from the germline V gene are LGHNA and YNFKEQ. The CDR3 loop spans 16 amino acids. V dropped 0 bases and J dropped 0 bases, with 10 bases sitting between them. The CDR3 sequence: CASSQEGGTSTDTQYF. In nucleotides, the CDR3 is TGTGCCAGCAGCCAAGAAGGCGGAACTAGCACAGATACGCAGTATTTT.

The chain links TRBV9 to TRBJ2-2; 10 bases match TRBD2. Germline V gives CDR1 SGDLS, CDR2 YYNGEE. The CDR3 is made up of 18 amino acids. The V segment lost 3 bases and the J segment 2 bases; nucleotides outside the gene matches: 10. The CDR3 nucleotides are TGTGCCAGCAGCGGTCGGACTAGCGGAGTAGTTAACACCGGGGAGCTGTTTTTT. Translating gives CASSGRTSGVVNTGELFF.

V and J are TRBV2 and TRBJ1-2; maybe TRBD1 (5 bases). This CDR3 contains 13 residues. Trimming removed 5 bases from V and 4 bases from J, with 11 bases in between. The germline V gene encodes CDR1 SNHLY and CDR2 FYNNEI. For the CDR3, the DNA is TGTGCCAGCAGTTCGGGGGGGATCTATGGCTACACCTTC. The encoded protein is CASSSGGIYGYTF.

This clone was found once. This chain links TRBV11-2 with TRBJ2-7; D call uncertain. The germline V gene has CDR1 SGHAT and CDR2 FQNNGV. Trimming took 7 bases from V and 2 from J, leaving 15 bases between them. The CDR3 is 14 amino acids. The CDR3 here is CASTSAFRAYEQYV. In DNA, the CDR3 is TGTGCCAGCACCTCGGCTTTCAGAGCCTACGAGCAGTACGTC.

The V and J genes are TRBV11-2 and TRBJ1-1, with D possibly being TRBD1 (5 bases). This CDR3 contains 17 residues. Deletions cut 5 bases from V and 0 bases from J, with 19 bases between. CDR1 and CDR2 from the germline V gene are SGHAT and FQNNGV. CDR3: CASSKTLGGGMNTEAFF. The CDR3, as DNA: TGTGCCAGCAGCAAGACTCTCGGCGGGGGGATGAACACTGAAGCTTTCTTT. The full variable domain, completed using reference TRBV11-2 and TRBJ1-1, is EAGVAQSPRYKIIEKRQSVAFWCNPISGHATLYWYQQILGQGPKLLIQFQNNGVVDDSQLPKDRFSAERLKGVDSTLKIQPAKLEDSAVYLCASSKTLGGGMNTEAFFGQGTRLTVV.

The chain uses TRBV24-1 and TRBJ1-2; D possibly corresponds to TRBD1 (6 bases). Germline V gene sequence: CDR1 KGHDR, CDR2 SFDVKD. CDR3 length: 14 amino acids. V was shortened by 3 bases and J by 4 bases, with 11 bases between the two germline ends. CDR3 DNA: TGTGCCACCAGTGATCCCAGGGGTCGCTATGGCTACACCTTC. This sequence encodes CATSDPRGRYGYTF.

This chain joins TRBV19 and TRBJ2-3; D gene unclear. The CDR3 spans 12 residues. Germline V gene data show CDR1 as LNHDA and CDR2 as SQIVND (reference sequence). V shed 5 bases and J shed 11 bases, with 14 bases lying between them. The CDR3, as DNA: TGTGCCAGTAGTCCCGCGGACCATTTGCAGTATTTT. Protein sequence: CASSPADHLQYF.

This chain connects TRBV27 to TRBJ2-2; 7 nucleotides match TRBD1. CDR3 length equals 15 residues. Germline V lookup: CDR1 MNHEY, CDR2 SMNVEV (reference sequence). The V and J ends lost 3 bases and 4 bases, in that order; junction bases with no gene match: 5. The DNA for the CDR3 is TGTGCCAGCAGTTTGAGGGGGCGCGCCACCGGGGAGCTGTTTTTT. Translation gives CASSLRGRATGELFF.